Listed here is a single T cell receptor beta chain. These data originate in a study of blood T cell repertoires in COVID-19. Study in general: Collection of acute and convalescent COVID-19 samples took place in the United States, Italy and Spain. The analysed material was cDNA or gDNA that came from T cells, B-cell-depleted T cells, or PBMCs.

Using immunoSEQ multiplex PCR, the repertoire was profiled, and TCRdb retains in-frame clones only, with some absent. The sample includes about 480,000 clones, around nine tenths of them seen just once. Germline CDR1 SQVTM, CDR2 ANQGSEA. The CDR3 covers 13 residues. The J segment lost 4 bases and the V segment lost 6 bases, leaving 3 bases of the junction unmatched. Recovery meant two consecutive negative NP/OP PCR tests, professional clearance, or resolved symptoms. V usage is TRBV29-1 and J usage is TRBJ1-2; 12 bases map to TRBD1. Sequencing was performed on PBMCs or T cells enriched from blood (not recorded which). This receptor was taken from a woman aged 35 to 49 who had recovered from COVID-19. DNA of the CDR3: TGCAGCGTCGGGACAGGGGGCGGCTATGGCTACACCTTC. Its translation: CSVGTGGGYGYTF.